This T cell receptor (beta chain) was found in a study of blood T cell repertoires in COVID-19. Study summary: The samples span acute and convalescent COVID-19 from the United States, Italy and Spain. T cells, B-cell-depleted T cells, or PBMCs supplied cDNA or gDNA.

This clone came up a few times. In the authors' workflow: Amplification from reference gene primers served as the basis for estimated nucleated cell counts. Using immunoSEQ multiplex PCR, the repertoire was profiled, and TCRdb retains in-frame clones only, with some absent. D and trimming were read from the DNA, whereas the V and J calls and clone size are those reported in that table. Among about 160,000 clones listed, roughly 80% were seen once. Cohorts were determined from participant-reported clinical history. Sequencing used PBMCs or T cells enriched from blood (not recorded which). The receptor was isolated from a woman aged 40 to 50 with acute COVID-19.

DNA of the CDR3: TGTGCCAGCAACCGTGGGCGGGACTCACCCCTCCACTTT. It translates to CASNRGRDSPLHF. The gene calls are TRBV27 and TRBJ1-6; tentatively, D is TRBD1 (5 bases). Germline assignment: CDR1 MNHEY and CDR2 SMNVEV (reference sequence). The CDR3 consists of 13 residues. V lost 7 bases and J 10 bases, leaving 14 bases between the germline ends.